This T cell receptor beta chain was sequenced in a study of blood T cell repertoires in COVID-19. On the study more broadly: COVID-19 samples from acute and convalescent phases originated in the United States, Italy and Spain. T cells, B-cell-depleted T cells, or PBMCs supplied cDNA or gDNA.

Trimming cost V 2 bases and J 3 bases; bases outside gene matches: 3. The CDR3 is 13 amino acids. CDR1 GTSNPN and CDR2 SVGIG come from the germline V gene (reference sequence). In the authors' workflow: Estimates of nucleated cell counts were drawn from the amplification of reference gene primers. Data came from immunoSEQ multiplex PCR; TCRdb stores just in-frame clones and leaves some out. That table supplies the V and J calls and clone size; D and trimming were determined from the DNA. The sample yields more than 95,000 clones, 87% seen once. This receptor was obtained from a man aged 50 to 59 with acute or convalescent COVID-19. Sequencing was performed on peripheral blood. V is TRBV30 and J is TRBJ1-1, with TRBD1 identical over 7 bases. CDR3 bases: TGTGCCTGGAGTTTTGACAGGGACACTGAAGCTTTCTTT. Protein: CAWSFDRDTEAFF.